These T cell receptor beta chains were read from a single sample in a study of metastatic and nonmetastatic thyroid tumors. TCRdb re-analyzed the PCR reads using MiXCR. The sample carries about 40,000 clones, roughly a sixth recorded once. The sequencing sample was made of blood. The receptors here all came from a female donor with papillary thyroid cancer or a benign thyroid nodule (not recorded which). Some clones in this sample may be carry-over from other donors' samples. CDR3s leave out the opening cysteine and the closing phenylalanine or tryptophan. A D gene is named only where the DNA matches it firmly. Clone size is stated in some rows and not others, as once, few, many or a class when expanded.

j_call	d_call	clone_size	v_call	cdr3_aa
TRBJ2-3	-	many	TRBV5-4	ASSPPEEGADTQY
TRBJ2-3	-	many	TRBV7-3	ASSLEPPLEDTQY
TRBJ2-3	-	-	TRBV28	ASRASTDTQY
TRBJ2-6	-	many	TRBV9	ASSAGNGANVLT
TRBJ2-2	-	few	TRBV6-4	ASSYSWFSGELF
TRBJ1-5	-	few	TRBV2	ASSEMDTEQH
TRBJ2-1	TRBD2	many	TRBV28	ASSLSRTRSHNEQF
TRBJ2-1	-	-	TRBV11-2	ASSFGLGIYNEQF
TRBJ1-6	-	-	TRBV12-3/TRBV12-4	ASSFFPSPLH
TRBJ1-2	-	many	TRBV6-1	ASTPGVRNGYT
TRBJ1-1	TRBD1	many	TRBV12-5	ASGPGGQPNTEAF
TRBJ1-6	-	many	TRBV28	ASSFRGFNSPLH
TRBJ1-1	TRBD1	-	TRBV18	ASSQRQGISTEAF
TRBJ2-1	TRBD2	many	TRBV20-1	SPRLVGLAVFGDEQF
TRBJ1-1	TRBD1	many	TRBV7-9	ASSPKGAGPGAF
TRBJ2-1	TRBD2	few	TRBV10-2	ASFPSGGAKSIEQF
TRBJ2-7	-	many	TRBV27	ASSIRIGHYEQY
TRBJ2-7	TRBD2	medium-sized	TRBV6-2/TRBV6-3	ASSTTTSGRVAEQY
TRBJ2-7	-	many	TRBV11-2	ASAYLGTATYEQY
TRBJ2-5	-	many	TRBV5-6	ASSEAPQGFQETQY
TRBJ2-3	-	many	TRBV27	ASSLSHIQGLTQY
TRBJ1-1	TRBD1	many	TRBV5-1	ASKLGDRDTEAF
TRBJ2-5	-	many	TRBV3-1	ASSQETQY
TRBJ2-1	-	few	TRBV11-3	ASSLGNYNEQF
TRBJ2-2	-	many	TRBV4-1	ASSPRHPNTGELF